This T cell receptor (beta chain) appears in the sequencing data of a study of Graves' ophthalmopathy and Graves' hyperthyroidism. Study-level background: Specimen type is peripheral blood, obtained at initial diagnosis before any treatment.

RNA transcripts provided the template for amplifying TCR beta CDR3 regions. RT-PCR with HTBI primers came first, then second-round multiplex PCR. MiXCR was run by TCRdb on the multiplex PCR reads, yielding one entry per CDR3 protein. The sample lists over 450,000 distinct CDR3 sequences, approximately 15% occurring once. Each donor who had ophthalmopathy showed moderate-to-severe activity, a CAS of ≥3, a NOSPECS of ≥4, and a duration under 3 months. Clinical symptoms and serum thyroxine were used for diagnosis; TRAb, thyroid ultrasound and orbital computed tomography were also relied on. CDR1 is MNHNS and CDR2 is SASEGT in the germline V gene. CDR3 length equals 15 residues. V was trimmed by 7 bases and J by 5 bases, leaving 17 bases between them. This clonotype appeared many times. As yet, its antigen is unknown. Study-wide findings and caveats: This model predicted ophthalmopathy progression (sensitivity around 71%, specificity approximately 77%).

This sequence originates from a woman in her thirties with Graves' ophthalmopathy. This chain links TRBV6-1 with TRBJ2-2; D is possibly TRBD1 or TRBD2 (5 bases each). The sequenced sample consisted of blood. The CDR3 loop reads CASNLRDQITGELFF. In nucleotides, the CDR3 is TGTGCCAGCAACCTCCGGGACCAAATTACCGGGGAGCTGTTTTTT.